The 5 T cell receptor beta chains below all came from one sample that was sequenced in a study of patients and donors after allogeneic stem cell transplantation. One entry per CDR3 protein, called by TCRdb with MiXCR from the RT-PCR reads. The sample holds about 160,000 distinct CDR3 sequences; approximately 22% are singletons and the top ten take about 24%. The sequencing sample was made of blood, either unsorted or a sorted T cell fraction (not recorded which). The receptor source for this set is a human donor who was either an allogeneic HSCT recipient or a stem cell or donor lymphocyte infusion donor (not recorded which). It is not recorded whose cells these are; they may come from a transplant donor.

The chain carries TRBV5-1 and TRBJ1-6; D is unresolved. Trimming removed 4 bases from V and 10 bases from J, with 21 bases in between. The germline V gene has CDR1 SGHRS and CDR2 YFSETQ. The CDR3 covers 16 residues. CDR3 DNA sequence: TGCGCCAGCAGCCACCTCCCGGCAGGCTATGACTCACCCCTCCACTTT. It yields the protein CASSHLPAGYDSPLHF.

This clonotype came up a few times. This chain connects TRBV15 to TRBJ1-2; D is unresolved. This CDR3 contains 15 residues. Germline values: CDR1 LNHNV, CDR2 YYDKDF (reference sequence). Trimming removed 0 bases from V and 6 bases from J, with 14 bases in between. CDR3 in DNA: TGTGCCACCAGCAGAGATTATCCCGGTGGCGATGGCTACACCTTC. It encodes CATSRDYPGGDGYTF.

The chain has TRBV15 and TRBJ1-1, with D possibly TRBD1 on 6 matching bases. This CDR3 region has 14 residues. Between the trimmed V and J ends, which lost 3 bases and 1 base, there was a span of 9 bases. CDR1 LNHNV and CDR2 YYDKDF come from the germline V gene (reference sequence). The CDR3 nucleotides read TGTGCCACCAGCAGTGGACAGCCGAACACTGAAGCTTTCTTT. Protein: CATSSGQPNTEAFF. Full variable domain (outside the CDR3, taken from reference TRBV15 and TRBJ1-1): DAMVIQNPRYQVTQFGKPVTLSCSQTLNHNVMYWYQQKSSQAPKLLFHYYDKDFNNEADTPDNFQSRRPNTSFCFLDIRSPGLGDTAMYLCATSSGQPNTEAFFGQGTRLTVV.

In this sample, this clonotype turned up a few times. CDR3 protein: CASSLGDRENEKLFF. Here the CDR3 DNA reads TGTGCCAGCAGCTTAGGGGACAGAGAAAATGAAAAACTGTTTTTT. The chain recombines TRBV7-2 with TRBJ1-4; 7 bases are a match to TRBD1. V dropped 1 base and J dropped 5; count of bases not matched to a gene: 4. This CDR3 has 15 residues. Germline values: CDR1 SGHTA, CDR2 FQGNSA.

The chain employs TRBV3-1 and TRBJ1-1; TRBD1 is a possible D gene (5 bases). CDR1 LGHDT and CDR2 YNNKEL come from the germline V gene (reference sequence). The V and J ends lost 4 bases and 6 bases respectively, with 12 bases between them. This CDR3 region has 13 residues. CDR3 DNA sequence: TGTGCCAGCAGCCGAAGGGGTTTGGCTGAAGCTTTCTTT. Protein product: CASSRRGLAEAFF.